The source of this T cell receptor beta chain is a study of T cell responses to AZD1222 COVID-19 vaccine. Study at large: Some second doses came at about 4 weeks and others at about 12 weeks; these were pooled. Study results and limitations: Only a handful of AZD1222 recipients tested seropositive at baseline. The study sampled repertoires only after the peak T cell response. CD4 TCRs associated with vaccination spanned spike, dominating at 160-218 and 743-854.

This table comes from immunoSEQ multiplex PCR, and its TCRdb copy is limited to in-frame clones, with some not included. The sample gives roughly 250,000 clones, more than 80% of which show up once; 0.5% to 0.65% is in the top ten. About this clone itself: The target antigen is unknown.

This clonotype originated in an adult in good health. The input for sequencing was peripheral blood, taken on day 0 of AZD1222 vaccination.

CDR3 residues: CASSVGVGPGYTF. The CDR3 nucleotides are TGTGCCAGCAGCGTAGGTGTGGGTCCTGGCTACACCTTC. This chain links TRBV9 with TRBJ1-2; D is unresolved. CDR1 is SGDLS and CDR2 is YYNGEE in the germline V gene. CDR3 length: 13 amino acids. The germline V and J ends were trimmed by 0 bases and 7 bases, with 10 bases remaining between them.